The 5 T cell receptor beta chains reported below all come from one sample, sequenced in a study of blood T cell repertoires in COVID-19. Assay: immunoSEQ multiplex PCR; the TCRdb copy retains only in-frame clones and omits some. The sample yields about 440,000 clones, around nine tenths seen once. Input material: PBMCs or T cells enriched from blood (not recorded which). The receptors come from a woman in her late teens or twenties with acute COVID-19.

The chain combines TRBV12-3 or TRBV12-4 with TRBJ2-3; D not certain. This CDR3 has 13 amino acids. Trimming shortened V by 0 bases and J by 2 bases, and 3 bases separated the two germline ends. In nucleotides, the CDR3 is TGTGCCAGCAGTTTAGCCAACACAGATACGCAGTATTTT. Translation: CASSLANTDTQYF.

The chain recombines TRBV19 with TRBJ2-2; 10 nucleotides align to TRBD1. The CDR3 extends over 15 amino acids. CDR1 is LNHDA and CDR2 is SQIVND in the germline V gene (reference sequence). J lost 4 bases, V lost 6 bases, and 5 bases had no gene match. CDR3 in amino acids: CASRRQGASTGELFF. Written as DNA, the CDR3 is TGTGCCAGTAGGAGACAGGGGGCTAGCACCGGGGAGCTGTTTTTT.

This clone was detected a few times. The V and J genes are TRBV5-1 and TRBJ2-7; 7 bases are shared with TRBD1. This CDR3 comprises 16 residues. Germline values: CDR1 SGHRS, CDR2 YFSETQ. The junction had 13 bases not matched to a gene; V was cut back by 0 bases and J by 7 bases. The CDR3 DNA is TGCGCCAGCAGCTTGGCAGGGCAGGGGGTAATGGGAGAGCAGTACTTC. Its protein product is CASSLAGQGVMGEQYF. Based on the CDR3 plus reference TRBV5-1 and TRBJ2-7, the full variable domain is KAGVTQTPRYLIKTRGQQVTLSCSPISGHRSVSWYQQTPGQGLQFLFEYFSETQRNKGNFPGRFSGRQFSNSRSEMNVSTLELGDSALYLCASSLAGQGVMGEQYFGPGTRLTVT.

The genes are TRBV4-1 and TRBJ1-5; TRBD1 matches 7 bases. The J segment lost 6 bases and the V segment lost 2 bases, leaving 7 bases of the junction unmatched. Germline V gives CDR1 MGHRA, CDR2 YSYEKL. The CDR3 has 15 residues. CDR3 protein: CASSQITGVGQPQHF. CDR3 nucleotides: TGCGCCAGCAGCCAAATCACAGGGGTCGGTCAGCCCCAGCATTTT.

The chain carries TRBV7-9 and TRBJ2-7; D gene ambiguous. Trimming removed 1 base from V and 3 bases from J, with 4 bases in between. This CDR3 comprises 12 residues. Germline V gives CDR1 SEHNR, CDR2 FQNEAQ (reference sequence). The CDR3 DNA sequence: TGTGCCAGCAGCTTAGACTTCTACGAGCAGTACTTC. Protein sequence: CASSLDFYEQYF.